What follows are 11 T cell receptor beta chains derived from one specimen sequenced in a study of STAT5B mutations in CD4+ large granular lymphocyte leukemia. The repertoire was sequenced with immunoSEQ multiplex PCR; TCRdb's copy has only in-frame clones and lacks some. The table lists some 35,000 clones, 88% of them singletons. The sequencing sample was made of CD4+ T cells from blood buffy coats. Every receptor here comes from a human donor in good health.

CDR3 region: CAISEGALVSTEAFF. In DNA form, the CDR3 reads TGTGCCATCAGTGAAGGAGCCCTAGTAAGCACTGAAGCTTTCTTT. This chain joins TRBV10-3 and TRBJ1-1; D unresolved. The CDR3 spans 15 residues. V lost 3 bases to trimming and J lost 4 bases, with 15 bases between them. Looked up from germline, CDR1 is ENHRY and CDR2 is SYGVKD.

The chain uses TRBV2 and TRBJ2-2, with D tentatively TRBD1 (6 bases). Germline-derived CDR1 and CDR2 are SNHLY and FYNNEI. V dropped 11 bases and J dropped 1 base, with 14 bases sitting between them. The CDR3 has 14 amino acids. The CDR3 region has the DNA TGTGCCCCAGGGGCTCCCCAGAACACCGGGGAGCTGTTTTTT. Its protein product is CAPGAPQNTGELFF.

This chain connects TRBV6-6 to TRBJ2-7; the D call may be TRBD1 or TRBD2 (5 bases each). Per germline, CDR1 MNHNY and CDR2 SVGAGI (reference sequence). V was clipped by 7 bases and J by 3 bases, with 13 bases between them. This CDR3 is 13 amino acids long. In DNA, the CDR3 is TGTGCCAGCACCTCCGAGGGGTTCTACGAGCAGTACTTC. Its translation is CASTSEGFYEQYF.

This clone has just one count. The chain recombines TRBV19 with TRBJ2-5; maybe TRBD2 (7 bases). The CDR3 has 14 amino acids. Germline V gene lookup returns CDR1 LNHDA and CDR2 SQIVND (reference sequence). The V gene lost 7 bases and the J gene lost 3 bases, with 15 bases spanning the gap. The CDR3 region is CASTRGAKKETQYF. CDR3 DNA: TGTGCCAGTACCCGGGGGGCGAAAAAAGAGACCCAGTACTTC.

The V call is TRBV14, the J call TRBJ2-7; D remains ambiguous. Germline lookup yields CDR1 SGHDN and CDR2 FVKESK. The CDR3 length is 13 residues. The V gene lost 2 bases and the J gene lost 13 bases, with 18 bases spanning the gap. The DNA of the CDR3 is TGTGCCAGCAGCCAATATCCTTTGATTTATCCCTACTTC. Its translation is CASSQYPLIYPYF. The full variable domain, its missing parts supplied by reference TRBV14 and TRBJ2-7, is EAGVTQFPSHSVIEKGQTVTLRCDPISGHDNLYWYRRVMGKEIKFLLHFVKESKQDESGMPNNRFLAERTGGTYSTLKVQPAELEDSGVYFCASSQYPLIYPYFGPGTRLTVT.

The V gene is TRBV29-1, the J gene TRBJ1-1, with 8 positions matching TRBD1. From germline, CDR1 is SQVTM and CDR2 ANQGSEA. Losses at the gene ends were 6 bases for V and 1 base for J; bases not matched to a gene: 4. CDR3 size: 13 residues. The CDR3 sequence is CSVEGQENTEAFF. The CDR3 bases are TGCAGCGTAGAGGGACAGGAGAACACTGAAGCTTTCTTT.

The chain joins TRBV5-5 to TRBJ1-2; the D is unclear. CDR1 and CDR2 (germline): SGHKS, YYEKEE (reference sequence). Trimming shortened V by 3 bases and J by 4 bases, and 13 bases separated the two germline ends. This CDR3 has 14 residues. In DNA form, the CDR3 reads TGTGCCAGCAGCTATCCCTTCGGAGCCTATGGCTACACCTTC. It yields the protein CASSYPFGAYGYTF. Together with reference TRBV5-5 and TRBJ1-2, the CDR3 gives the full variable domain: DAGVTQSPTHLIKTRGQQVTLRCSPISGHKSVSWYQQVLGQGPQFIFQYYEKEERGRGNFPDRFSARQFPNYSSELNVNALLLGDSALYLCASSYPFGAYGYTFGSGTRLTVV.

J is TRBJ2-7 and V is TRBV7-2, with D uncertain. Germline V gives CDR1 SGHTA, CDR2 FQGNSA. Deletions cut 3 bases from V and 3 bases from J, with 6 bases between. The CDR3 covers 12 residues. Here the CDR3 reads CASSFSSYEQYF. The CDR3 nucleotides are TGTGCCAGCAGCTTTTCGAGCTACGAGCAGTACTTC.

CDR3 coding DNA: TGCGCCAGCAGCTCGACAGGGAGGGAGGATGGCTACACCTTC. As protein: CASSSTGREDGYTF. The genes are TRBV4-1 and TRBJ1-2, with 7 bases aligning to TRBD1. Trimming removed 5 bases from V and 6 bases from J; junction bases left unmatched: 9. This CDR3 has 14 amino acids. Germline loops: CDR1 MGHRA, CDR2 YSYEKL.

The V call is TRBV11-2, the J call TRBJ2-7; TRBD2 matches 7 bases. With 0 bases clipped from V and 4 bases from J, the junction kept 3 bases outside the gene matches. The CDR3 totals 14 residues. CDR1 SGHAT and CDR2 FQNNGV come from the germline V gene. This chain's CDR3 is CASSLEGLLYEQYF. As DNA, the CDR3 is TGTGCCAGCAGCTTAGAGGGACTACTATACGAGCAGTACTTC.

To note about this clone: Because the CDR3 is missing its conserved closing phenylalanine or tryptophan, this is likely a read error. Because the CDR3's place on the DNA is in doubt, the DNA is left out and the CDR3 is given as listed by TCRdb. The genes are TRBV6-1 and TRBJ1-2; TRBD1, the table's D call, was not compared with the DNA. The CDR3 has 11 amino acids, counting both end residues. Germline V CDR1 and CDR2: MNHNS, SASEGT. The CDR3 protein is CASSVGDRISL.